The subject of this entry is one TCR beta chain. Its target is unknown. This entry comes from a study of cytomegalovirus exposure and HLA in healthy donors. Study details: Out of 150 million to 200 million T cells, an earlier analysis found about 100 million unique TCR beta sequences in total.

This CDR3 is built from 13 residues. CDR1 SGHTA and CDR2 FQGTGA come from the germline V gene. Trimming removed 11 bases at V and 0 bases at J, with 14 bases between. The PCR employed 60 Vbeta primers together with 13 Jbeta primers. The protocol was immunoSEQ multiplex PCR, while the TCRdb copy is restricted to in-frame clones and leaves out a portion. The sample has some 100,000 clones, 60% to 85% seen once. Study-level results: Both high specificity and high sensitivity reportedly marked the classifier's diagnosis of cytomegalovirus status. Another analysis was done later, and it associated over 15,000 TCR beta sequences with HLA alleles at 0.05 false discovery rate. Trimming of TCR beta V- and J-genes showed a link, identified in a later analysis, to a missense DCLRE1C variant.

This sequence was found in a man aged 50-59 years in good health and CMV-seronegative. The rearrangement uses TRBV7-3 and TRBJ2-7; unclear D gene. The specimen was PBMCs. The CDR3 sequence is CAGTALVSYEQYF. The CDR3 coding sequence is TGTGCCGGTACAGCCTTGGTCTCCTACGAGCAGTACTTC.